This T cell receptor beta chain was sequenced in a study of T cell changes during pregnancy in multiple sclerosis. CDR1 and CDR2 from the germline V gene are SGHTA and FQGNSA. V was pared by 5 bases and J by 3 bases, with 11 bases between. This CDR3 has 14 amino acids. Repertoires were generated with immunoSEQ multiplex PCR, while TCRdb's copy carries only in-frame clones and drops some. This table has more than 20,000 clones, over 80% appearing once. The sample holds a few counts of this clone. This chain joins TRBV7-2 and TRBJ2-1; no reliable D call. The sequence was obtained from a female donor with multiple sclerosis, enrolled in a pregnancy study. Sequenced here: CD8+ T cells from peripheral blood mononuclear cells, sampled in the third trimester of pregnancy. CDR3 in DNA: TGTGCCAGCAGCCTCGACACGAACTACAATGAGCAGTTCTTC. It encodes CASSLDTNYNEQFF.